This T cell receptor beta chain was captured by sequencing in a study of T cells in Graves' hyperthyroidism and ophthalmopathy. Of note for this clonotype: The antigen is undetermined.

Amplification of TCR beta CDR3 regions was performed using RNA transcripts as template. The TCR CDR3 first-round RT-PCR relied on the HTBI primer set. TCRdb fed the multiplex PCR reads into MiXCR, producing one record per CDR3 protein. The data contain around 280,000 distinct CDR3 sequences, about 14% of them singletons. Overall study findings and caveats: Before onset, ophthalmopathy was predicted by the model a median about 6.2 months earlier.

The CDR3 contains 15 residues. Germline CDR1 SEHNR, CDR2 FQNEAQ (reference sequence). After removal of 6 bases from V and 4 bases from J, the junction contained 9 bases not matched to a gene. The chain combines TRBV7-9 with TRBJ2-1; 7 bases are a match to TRBD1. The specimen was blood. The receptor was isolated from a woman aged 30 to 39 with Graves' hyperthyroidism that later progressed to Graves' ophthalmopathy. The CDR3 nucleotides read TGTGCCAGCAGTCCCCGGGACAGAGCATACAATGAGCAGTTCTTC. It translates to CASSPRDRAYNEQFF.